This entry is about one T cell receptor (beta chain). This clone appeared once. The antigen this receptor binds is unknown. No base quality values were provided; no much bigger clone lies one nucleotide off. From the cysteine up to the phenylalanine, the CDR3 has a length of 11 residues. Here the CDR3 DNA is all that survives: 33 bases in frame from base 1. CDR1 is given as MGHDK and CDR2 as SYGVNS, both from the germline V gene. V is pruned by 5 bases and J by 11 bases, leaving 5 bases of the junction without a gene match. These data belong to a study of cytomegalovirus exposure and HLA in healthy donors (dated by TCRdb to about 2017). Background on the whole study: According to a later analysis, the 120 or so validation repertoires were produced on the same platform as the 666 repertoires of the first cohort. The study was designed to test whether signatures of past pathogen exposure could be identified by cataloging public T cell receptors. Besides the first cohort of some 670 subjects, a separate validation cohort made up of about 120 different subjects was used. The study combined high-throughput TCR immunosequencing, statistical association of individual TCRs with disease status, and machine learning to predict cytomegalovirus infection status. Overall results and qualifications from the work: According to the authors, the approach could potentially be generalized to other disease states and immunological phenotypes. In vitro tests confirmed that a few of the cytomegalovirus-associated TCR beta chains recognize cytomegalovirus antigens. The validation cohort had no HLA typing available for a later analysis, so co-occurrence within that cohort was assessed over all 110 or so repertoires. While some public TCRs were present in many individuals, most TCR sequences turned up only very rarely across donors. Of the cluster scores, approximately 94% were above 0 in a later analysis, which found that TCRs clustered in the first cohort also tended to co-occur in the 120 or so validation repertoires. Cytomegalovirus status was reported to be diagnosed by the classifier with high specificity and sensitivity in both the original and validation cohorts. In the study, 150 to 200 TCR beta chains were listed as associated with cytomegalovirus.

Libraries were constructed by the immunoSEQ multiplex PCR assay. For the original study's pipeline: A statistical classification framework was built to diagnose cytomegalovirus status from the catalog of TCR beta chain sequences. Sourced from immuneACCESS, this table was stored by TCRdb with only in-frame sequences that have V and J called. A share of the clones is absent; for the studies checked, an unresolved V gene accounts for under half, and the remainder has no known explanation. Clone size and V and J calls were adopted from that table, with D and trimming inferred from the DNA. Within this sample are over 150,000 clones, with about 89% of them counted one time only. The ten largest clones represent 3% of the sample. The donors belonged to the validation cohort of over a hundred subjects, which was separate from the roughly 670-subject first cohort.

Specimen: PBMCs. This clonotype originated in a woman younger than 30 in good health and CMV-seropositive. This chain joins TRBV25-1 to TRBJ1-1; TRBD1 aligns with 7 central bases. The sequence in DNA is TGTGCCAGCAGTATCAGGGGGAGCGCTTTCTTT. It is translated as CASSIRGSAFF.